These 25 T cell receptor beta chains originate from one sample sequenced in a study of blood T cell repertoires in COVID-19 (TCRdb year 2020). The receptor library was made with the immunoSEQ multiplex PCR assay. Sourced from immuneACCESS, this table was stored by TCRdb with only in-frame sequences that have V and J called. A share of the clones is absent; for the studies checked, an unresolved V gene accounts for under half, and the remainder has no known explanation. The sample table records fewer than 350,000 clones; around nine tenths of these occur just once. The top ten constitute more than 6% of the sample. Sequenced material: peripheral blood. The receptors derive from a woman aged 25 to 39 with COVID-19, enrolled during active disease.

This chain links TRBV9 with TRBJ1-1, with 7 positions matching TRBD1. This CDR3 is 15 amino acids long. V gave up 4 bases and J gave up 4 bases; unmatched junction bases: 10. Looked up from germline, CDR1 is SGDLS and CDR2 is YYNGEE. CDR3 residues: CASSPRQGLTTEAFF. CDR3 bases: TGTGCCAGCAGCCCAAGACAGGGTCTTACCACTGAAGCTTTCTTT. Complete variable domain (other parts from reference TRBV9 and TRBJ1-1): DSGVTQTPKHLITATGQRVTLRCSPRSGDLSVYWYQQSLDQGLQFLIQYYNGEERAKGNILERFSAQQFPDLHSELNLSSLELGDSALYFCASSPRQGLTTEAFFGQGTRLTVV.

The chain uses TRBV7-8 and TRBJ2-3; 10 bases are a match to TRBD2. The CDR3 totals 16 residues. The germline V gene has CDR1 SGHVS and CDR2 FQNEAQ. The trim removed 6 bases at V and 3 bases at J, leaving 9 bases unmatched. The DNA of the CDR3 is TGTGCCAGCAGATTTCTAGCGGGAGCTGTGACAGATACGCAGTATTTT. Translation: CASRFLAGAVTDTQYF.

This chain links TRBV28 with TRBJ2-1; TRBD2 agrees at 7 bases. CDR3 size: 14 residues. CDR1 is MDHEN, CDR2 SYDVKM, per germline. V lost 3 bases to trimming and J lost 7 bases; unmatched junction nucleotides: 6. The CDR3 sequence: CASSFVGLRNEQFF. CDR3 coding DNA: TGTGCCAGCAGTTTCGTGGGACTAAGAAATGAGCAGTTCTTC.

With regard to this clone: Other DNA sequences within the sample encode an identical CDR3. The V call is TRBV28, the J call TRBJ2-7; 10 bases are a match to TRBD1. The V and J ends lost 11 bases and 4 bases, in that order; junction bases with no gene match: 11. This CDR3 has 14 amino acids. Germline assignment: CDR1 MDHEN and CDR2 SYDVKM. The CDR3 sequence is CAFRARDRGYEQYF. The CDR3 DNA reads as TGTGCCTTCAGGGCACGGGACAGGGGTTACGAGCAGTACTTC.

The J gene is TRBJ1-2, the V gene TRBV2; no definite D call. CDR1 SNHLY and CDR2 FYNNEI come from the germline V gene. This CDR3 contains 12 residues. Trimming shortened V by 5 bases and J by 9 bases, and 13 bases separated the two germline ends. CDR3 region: CASSYDTGSYTF. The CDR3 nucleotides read TGTGCCAGCAGTTATGACACCGGCAGCTACACCTTC.

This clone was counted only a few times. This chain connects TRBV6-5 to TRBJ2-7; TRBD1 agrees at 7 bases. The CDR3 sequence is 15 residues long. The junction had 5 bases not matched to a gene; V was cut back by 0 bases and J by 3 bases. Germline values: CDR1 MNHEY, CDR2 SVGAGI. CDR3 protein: CASSYSNDRVYEQYF. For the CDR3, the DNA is TGTGCCAGCAGTTACTCGAATGACAGGGTCTACGAGCAGTACTTC.

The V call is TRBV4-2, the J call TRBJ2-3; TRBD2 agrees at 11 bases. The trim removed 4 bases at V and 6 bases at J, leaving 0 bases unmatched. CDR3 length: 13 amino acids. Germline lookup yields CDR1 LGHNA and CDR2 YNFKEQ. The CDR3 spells CASSRTSGDTQYF. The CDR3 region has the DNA TGTGCCAGCAGCCGGACTAGCGGGGATACGCAGTATTTT.

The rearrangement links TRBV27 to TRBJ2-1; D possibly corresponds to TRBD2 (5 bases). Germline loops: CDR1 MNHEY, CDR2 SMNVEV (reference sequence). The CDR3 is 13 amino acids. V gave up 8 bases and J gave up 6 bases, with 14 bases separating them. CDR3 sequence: CASGTRSGNEQFF. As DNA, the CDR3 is TGTGCCAGCGGTACTAGGAGTGGCAATGAGCAGTTCTTC.

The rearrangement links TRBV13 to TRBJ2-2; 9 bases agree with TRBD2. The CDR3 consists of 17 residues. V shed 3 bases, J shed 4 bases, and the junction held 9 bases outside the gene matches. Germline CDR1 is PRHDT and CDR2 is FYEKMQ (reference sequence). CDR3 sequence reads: CASSFLRREGVTGELFF. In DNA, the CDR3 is TGTGCCAGCAGCTTCTTGCGGCGGGAGGGGGTCACCGGGGAGCTGTTTTTT.

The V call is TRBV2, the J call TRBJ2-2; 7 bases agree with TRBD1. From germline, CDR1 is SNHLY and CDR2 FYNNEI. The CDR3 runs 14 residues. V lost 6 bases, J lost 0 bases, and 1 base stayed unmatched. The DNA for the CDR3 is TGTGCCAGCAGGGGGACAGCGAACACCGGGGAGCTGTTTTTT. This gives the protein CASRGTANTGELFF.

The CDR3 spells CASSEGGYTEAFF. The CDR3 nucleotides read TGTGCCAGCAGTGAAGGAGGATACACTGAAGCTTTCTTT. V is TRBV2 and J is TRBJ1-1, with D unclear. The germline V gene has CDR1 SNHLY and CDR2 FYNNEI. The CDR3 length is 13 residues. Trimming pared 1 base from V and 3 bases from J, leaving 6 bases between.

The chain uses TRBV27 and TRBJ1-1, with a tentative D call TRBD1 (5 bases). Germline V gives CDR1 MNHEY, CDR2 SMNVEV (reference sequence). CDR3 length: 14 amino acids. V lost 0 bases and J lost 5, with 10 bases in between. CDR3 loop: CASSLSGQATEAFF. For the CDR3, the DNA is TGTGCCAGCAGTTTATCGGGGCAGGCAACTGAAGCTTTCTTT.

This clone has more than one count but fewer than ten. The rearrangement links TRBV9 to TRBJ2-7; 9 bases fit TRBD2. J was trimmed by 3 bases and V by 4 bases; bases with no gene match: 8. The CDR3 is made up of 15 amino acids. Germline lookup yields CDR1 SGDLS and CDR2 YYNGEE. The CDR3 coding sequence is TGTGCCAGCAGCCCCCGGGTTAGCGGGAGCTACGAGCAGTACTTC. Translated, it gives CASSPRVSGSYEQYF.

The CDR3 DNA is TGCAGCGTCTCCCCATTGGTGGGACTAGCGTCTTCTGAGCAGTTCTTC. Protein product: CSVSPLVGLASSEQFF. The chain links TRBV29-1 to TRBJ2-1; 10 nucleotides agree with TRBD2. This CDR3 is built from 16 residues. CDR1 and CDR2 from the germline V gene are SQVTM and ANQGSEA. The J segment lost 9 bases and the V segment lost 6 bases, leaving 17 bases of the junction unmatched.

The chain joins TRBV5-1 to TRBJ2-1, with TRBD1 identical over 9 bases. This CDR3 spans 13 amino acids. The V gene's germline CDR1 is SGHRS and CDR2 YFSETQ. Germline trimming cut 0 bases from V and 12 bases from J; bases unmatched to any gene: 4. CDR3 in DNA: TGCGCCAGCAGCTTGGTACAGGGGGCTGGGCAGTTCTTC. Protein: CASSLVQGAGQFF.

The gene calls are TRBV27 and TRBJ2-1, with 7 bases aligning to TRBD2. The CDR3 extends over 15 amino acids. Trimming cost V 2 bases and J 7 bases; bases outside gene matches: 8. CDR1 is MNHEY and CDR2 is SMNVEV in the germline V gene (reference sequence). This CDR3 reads CASSLKGGRRNEQFF. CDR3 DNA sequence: TGTGCCAGCAGTTTAAAAGGCGGGAGACGTAATGAGCAGTTCTTC.

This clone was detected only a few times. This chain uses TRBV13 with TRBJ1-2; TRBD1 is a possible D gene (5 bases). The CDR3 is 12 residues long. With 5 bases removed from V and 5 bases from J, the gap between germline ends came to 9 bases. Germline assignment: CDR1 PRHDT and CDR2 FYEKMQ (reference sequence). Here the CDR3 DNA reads TGTGCCAGCAGCCGGACACCTTATGGCTACACCTTC. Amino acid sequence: CASSRTPYGYTF.

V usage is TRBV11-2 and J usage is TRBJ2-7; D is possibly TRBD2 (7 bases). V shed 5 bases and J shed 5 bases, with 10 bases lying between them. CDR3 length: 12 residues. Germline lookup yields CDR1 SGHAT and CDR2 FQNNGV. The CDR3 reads CASSTGGNEQYF. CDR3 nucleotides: TGTGCCAGCAGCACGGGGGGCAACGAGCAGTACTTC.

The CDR3 DNA follows: TGTGCCAGCTCACCGAATACAGGGGGTAACAATCAGCCCCAGCATTTT. It specifies CASSPNTGGNNQPQHF. This sequence joins TRBV18 and TRBJ1-5; 8 positions agree with TRBD1. The V segment lost 3 bases and the J segment 3 bases; nucleotides outside the gene matches: 7. Per the germline V gene, CDR1 is KGHSH and CDR2 is LQKENI. This CDR3 spans 16 amino acids.

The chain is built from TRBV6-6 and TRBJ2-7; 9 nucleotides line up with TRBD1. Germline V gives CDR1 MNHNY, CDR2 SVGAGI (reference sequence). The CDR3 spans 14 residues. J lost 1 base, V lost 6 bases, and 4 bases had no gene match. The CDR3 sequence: CASSRTGESYEQYF. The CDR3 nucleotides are TGTGCCAGCAGCAGGACAGGGGAATCCTACGAGCAGTACTTC.

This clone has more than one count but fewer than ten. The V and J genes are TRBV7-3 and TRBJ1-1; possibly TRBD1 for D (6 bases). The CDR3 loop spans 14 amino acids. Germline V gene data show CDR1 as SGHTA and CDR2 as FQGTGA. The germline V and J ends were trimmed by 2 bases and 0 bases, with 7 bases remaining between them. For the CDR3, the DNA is TGTGCCAGCAGCTTAGGGGGCATGAACACTGAAGCTTTCTTT. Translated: CASSLGGMNTEAFF.

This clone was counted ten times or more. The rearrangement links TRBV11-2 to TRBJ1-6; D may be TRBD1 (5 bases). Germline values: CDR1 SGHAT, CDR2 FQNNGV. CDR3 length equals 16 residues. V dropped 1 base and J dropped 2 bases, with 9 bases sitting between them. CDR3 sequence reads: CASSLGAGPYNSPLHF. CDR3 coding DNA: TGTGCCAGCAGCTTAGGGGCGGGGCCCTATAATTCACCCCTCCACTTT. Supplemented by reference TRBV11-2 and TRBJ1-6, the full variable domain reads EAGVAQSPRYKIIEKRQSVAFWCNPISGHATLYWYQQILGQGPKLLIQFQNNGVVDDSQLPKDRFSAERLKGVDSTLKIQPAKLEDSAVYLCASSLGAGPYNSPLHFGNGTRLTVT.

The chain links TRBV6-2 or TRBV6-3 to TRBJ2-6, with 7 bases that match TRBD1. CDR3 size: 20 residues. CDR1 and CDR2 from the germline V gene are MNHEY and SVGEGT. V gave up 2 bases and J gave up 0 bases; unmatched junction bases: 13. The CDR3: CASSYPPKGGEASGANVLTF. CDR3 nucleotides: TGTGCCAGCAGTTACCCCCCAAAAGGGGGCGAAGCCTCTGGGGCCAACGTCCTGACTTTC.

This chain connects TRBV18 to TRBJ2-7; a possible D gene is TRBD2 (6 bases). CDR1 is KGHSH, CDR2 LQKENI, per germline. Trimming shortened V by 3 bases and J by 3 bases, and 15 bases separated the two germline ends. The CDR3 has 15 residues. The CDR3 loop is CASSPQPGEGYEQYF. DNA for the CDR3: TGTGCCAGCTCACCCCAACCGGGGGAAGGCTACGAGCAGTACTTC.

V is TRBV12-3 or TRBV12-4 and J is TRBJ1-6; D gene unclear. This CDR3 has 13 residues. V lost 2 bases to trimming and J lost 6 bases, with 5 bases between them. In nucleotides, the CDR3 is TGTGCCAGCAGTTTAATGGCTAATTCACCCCTCCACTTT. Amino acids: CASSLMANSPLHF.